The clone carrying this TCR beta chain was observed many times. This sample was taken from a study of Graves' ophthalmopathy and Graves' hyperthyroidism. Amplified TCR beta CDR3 regions were obtained using RNA transcripts as template. Second-round multiplex PCR came after first-round RT-PCR with HTBI primers. TCRdb independently ran MiXCR on the multiplex PCR reads; one entry per CDR3 protein. The profile shows 450,000 to 600,000 distinct CDR3 sequences, under 45% of them singletons. This CDR3 is built from 15 residues. Trimming pared 5 bases from V and 1 base from J, leaving 11 bases between. CDR1 LNHDA and CDR2 SQIVND come from the germline V gene (reference sequence).

The receptor comes from an adult man with Graves' hyperthyroidism. The rearrangement links TRBV19 to TRBJ2-2; no firm D call. The sequenced material came from peripheral blood or thyroid tissue (not recorded which). This CDR3 reads CASSSEALNTGELFF. In DNA, the CDR3 is TGTGCCAGTAGTTCCGAGGCGCTGAACACCGGGGAGCTGTTTTTT.